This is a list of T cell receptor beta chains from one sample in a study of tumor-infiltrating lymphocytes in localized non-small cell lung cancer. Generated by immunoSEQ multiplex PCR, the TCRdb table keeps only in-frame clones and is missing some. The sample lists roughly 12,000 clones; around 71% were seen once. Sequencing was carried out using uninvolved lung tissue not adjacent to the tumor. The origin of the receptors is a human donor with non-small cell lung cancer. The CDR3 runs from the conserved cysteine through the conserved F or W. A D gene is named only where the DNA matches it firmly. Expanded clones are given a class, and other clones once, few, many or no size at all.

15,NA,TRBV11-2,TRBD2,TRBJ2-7,TGTGCCAGCAGCCCCGGACTAGCGGGAGAGTACGAGCAGTACTTC,CASSPGLAGEYEQYF
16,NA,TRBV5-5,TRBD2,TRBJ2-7,TGTGCCAGCAGTGATCTAGCGGGGGGCGATACCTACGAGCAGTACTTC,CASSDLAGGDTYEQYF
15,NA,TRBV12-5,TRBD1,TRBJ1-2,TGTGCTAGTGGTTTGGGACAGGGGGACTTCTATGGCTACACCTTC,CASGLGQGDFYGYTF
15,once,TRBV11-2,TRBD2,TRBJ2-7,TGTGCCAGCAGCTTAGCGGGCGGGAGCTCCTACGAGCAGTACTTC,CASSLAGGSSYEQYF
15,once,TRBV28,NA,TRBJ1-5,TGTGCCAGCAGTCAAACAACTAGGGCCGATCAGCCCCAGCATTTT,CASSQTTRADQPQHF
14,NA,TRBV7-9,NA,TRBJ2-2,TGTGCCAGCAGCCCCGGACAGCTCACCGGGGAGCTGTTTTTT,CASSPGQLTGELFF
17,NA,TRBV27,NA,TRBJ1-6,TGTGCCAGCAGTTTATCCGTTTGGAGCTCCTATAATTCACCCCTCCACTTT,CASSLSVWSSYNSPLHF
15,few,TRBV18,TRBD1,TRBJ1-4,TGTGCCAGCTCATTAAACCAGGGGGCTGGTGAAAAACTGTTTTTT,CASSLNQGAGEKLFF
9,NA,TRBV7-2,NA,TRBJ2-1,TGTGCCAGCCCCAATGAGCAGTTCTTC,CASPNEQFF
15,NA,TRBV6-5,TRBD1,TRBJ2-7,TGTGCCAGCAGCTCACATCGGACAGGATCCTACGAGCAGTACTTC,CASSSHRTGSYEQYF
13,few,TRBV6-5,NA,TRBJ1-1,TGTGCCAGCAGCGATATAGACGCGAGGGGGGCTTTCTTT,CASSDIDARGAFF
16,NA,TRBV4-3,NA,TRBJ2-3,TGCGCCAGCAGCCAAGATAATCGGGGGCCTGGAGATACGCAGTATTTT,CASSQDNRGPGDTQYF
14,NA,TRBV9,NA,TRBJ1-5,TGTGCCAGCAGCGTAGGGGACATCAATCAGCCCCAGCATTTT,CASSVGDINQPQHF
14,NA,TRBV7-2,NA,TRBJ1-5,TGTGCCAGCAGGGGGGGGGATAGCAATCAGCCCCAGCATTTT,CASRGGDSNQPQHF
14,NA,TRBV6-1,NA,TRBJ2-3,TGTGCCAGCAGTCGGGACTTCTCCACAGATACGCAGTATTTT,CASSRDFSTDTQYF
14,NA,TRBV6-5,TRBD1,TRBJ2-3,TGTGCCAGCAGTCTACAGGGGGCCTCAGATACGCAGTATTTT,CASSLQGASDTQYF